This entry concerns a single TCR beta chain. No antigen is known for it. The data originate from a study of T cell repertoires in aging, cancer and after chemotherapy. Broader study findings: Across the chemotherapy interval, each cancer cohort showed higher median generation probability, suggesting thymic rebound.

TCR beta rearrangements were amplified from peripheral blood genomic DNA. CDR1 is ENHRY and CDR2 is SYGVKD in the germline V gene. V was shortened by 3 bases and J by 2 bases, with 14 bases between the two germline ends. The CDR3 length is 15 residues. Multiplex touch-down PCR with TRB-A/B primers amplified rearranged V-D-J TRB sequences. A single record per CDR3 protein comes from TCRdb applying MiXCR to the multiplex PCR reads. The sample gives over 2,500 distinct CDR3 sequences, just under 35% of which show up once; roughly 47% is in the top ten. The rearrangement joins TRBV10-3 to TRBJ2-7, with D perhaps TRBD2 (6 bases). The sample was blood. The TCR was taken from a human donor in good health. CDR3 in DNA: TGTGCCATCAGTGACTCGACGGGAGCGGCCTACGAGCAGTACTTC. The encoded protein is CAISDSTGAAYEQYF.